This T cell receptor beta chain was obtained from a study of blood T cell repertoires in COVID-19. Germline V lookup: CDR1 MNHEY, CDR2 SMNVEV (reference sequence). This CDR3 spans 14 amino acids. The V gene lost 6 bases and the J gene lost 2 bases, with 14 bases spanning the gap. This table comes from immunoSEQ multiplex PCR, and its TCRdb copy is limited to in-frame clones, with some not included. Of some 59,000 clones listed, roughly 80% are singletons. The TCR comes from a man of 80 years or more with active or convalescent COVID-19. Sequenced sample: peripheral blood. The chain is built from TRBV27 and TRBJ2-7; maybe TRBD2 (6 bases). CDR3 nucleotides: TGTGCCAGCAGCCCGGGACGGACTACCTACGAGCAGTACTTC. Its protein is CASSPGRTTYEQYF.